These 30 T cell receptor beta chains were all obtained from the same sample, sequenced in a study of blood T cell repertoires in COVID-19. TCRdb keeps only in-frame clones here, not all; method: immunoSEQ multiplex PCR. The sample records 300,000 to 400,000 clones, approximately 86% being singletons. Sequencing was carried out using peripheral blood. The receptor set was obtained from a man younger than 40 with COVID-19, enrolled during active disease.

The chain joins TRBV30 to TRBJ1-5; D is unresolved. Germline assignment: CDR1 GTSNPN and CDR2 SVGIG (reference sequence). Trimming removed 2 bases at V and 4 bases at J, with 9 bases between. The CDR3 covers 13 residues. The DNA for the CDR3 is TGTGCCTGGAGTCTGGCTCCTAATCAGCCCCAGCATTTT. Translated: CAWSLAPNQPQHF.

This sequence joins TRBV6-2 or TRBV6-3 and TRBJ1-3; D is ambiguous. In germline, CDR1 is MNHEY, CDR2 SVGEGT. V gave up 2 bases and J gave up 0 bases, with 14 bases separating them. The CDR3 extends over 17 amino acids. CDR3 in amino acids: CASSYTAVLSSGNTIYF. CDR3 bases: TGTGCCAGCAGTTACACCGCGGTACTAAGCTCTGGAAACACCATATATTTT.

The rearrangement uses TRBV29-1 and TRBJ1-4; D possibly corresponds to TRBD1 (5 bases). The germline V gene encodes CDR1 SQVTM and CDR2 ANQGSEA. The CDR3 is made up of 12 amino acids. V gave up 4 bases and J gave up 7 bases, with 10 bases separating them. CDR3 loop: CSVGRAGEKLFF. The CDR3, as DNA: TGCAGCGTTGGCAGGGCCGGTGAAAAACTGTTTTTT.

The gene calls are TRBV5-1 and TRBJ1-3; TRBD1 matches at 9 bases. Looked up from germline, CDR1 is SGHRS and CDR2 is YFSETQ. There are 15 residues in the CDR3. The J segment lost 0 bases and the V segment lost 4 bases, leaving 2 bases of the junction unmatched. The DNA for the CDR3 is TGCGCCAGCAGCGCGACAGGGGGCTCTGGAAACACCATATATTTT. It codes for CASSATGGSGNTIYF.

The rearrangement links TRBV5-1 to TRBJ1-1; 9 bases line up with TRBD1. The CDR3 loop spans 16 amino acids. Germline assignment: CDR1 SGHRS and CDR2 YFSETQ. Losses at the gene ends were 4 bases for V and 3 bases for J; bases not matched to a gene: 10. CDR3: CASSSGQGTGYTEAFF. The CDR3 coding sequence is TGCGCCAGCAGCAGCGGACAGGGGACGGGGTACACTGAAGCTTTCTTT.

J is TRBJ2-7 and V is TRBV5-3; TRBD2 might be the D (6 bases). TRBV5-3 is flagged as an ORF with uncertain function. This CDR3 spans 14 amino acids. V lost 6 bases and J 3 bases, leaving 16 bases between the germline ends. The CDR3 sequence is CARTDSGSLYEQYF. The DNA of the CDR3 is TGTGCCAGAACCGACAGCGGGTCCCTCTACGAGCAGTACTTC.

This clone was seen only a few times. The chain joins TRBV5-6 to TRBJ1-1, with no clear D. The CDR3 contains 14 residues. Germline CDR1 reads SGHDT; CDR2 reads YYEEEE. Trimming left V 1 base short and J 0 bases short, with 7 bases between. CDR3: CASSLYRLNTEAFF. CDR3 coding DNA: TGTGCCAGCAGCTTGTACAGATTGAACACTGAAGCTTTCTTT.

The rearrangement links TRBV7-9 to TRBJ2-2; TRBD1 might be the D (6 bases). The CDR3 sequence is 17 residues long. The V end was cut by 3 bases, the J end by 1 base, with 15 bases between. Germline-derived CDR1 and CDR2 are SEHNR and FQNEAQ (reference sequence). For the CDR3, the DNA is TGTGCCAGCAGCTTTCCAGCCGGGACAAAGAACACCGGGGAGCTGTTTTTT. Its translation is CASSFPAGTKNTGELFF.

This clone has only one observation. The chain recombines TRBV11-2 with TRBJ2-2; 14 bases map to TRBD2. The V gene end was trimmed by 5 bases and the J gene end by 5 bases; junction bases not matched to a gene: 7. CDR1 and CDR2 (germline): SGHAT, FQNNGV. This CDR3 comprises 17 residues. As DNA, the CDR3 is TGTGCCAGCAGCCCCGGACTAGCGGGAGGTCGGACCGGGGAGCTGTTTTTT. Translated, it gives CASSPGLAGGRTGELFF.

This chain joins TRBV9 and TRBJ1-5, with a tentative D call TRBD1 (5 bases). V lost 3 bases, J lost 3 bases, and 13 bases lay in between. Germline V gives CDR1 SGDLS, CDR2 YYNGEE. The CDR3 length is 15 residues. The CDR3 reads CASSAQGGFNQPQHF. The CDR3 bases are TGTGCCAGCAGCGCTCAGGGTGGCTTCAATCAGCCCCAGCATTTT.

V usage is TRBV24-1 and J usage is TRBJ2-1; 12 bases align to TRBD1. The J segment lost 2 bases and the V segment lost 5 bases, leaving 6 bases of the junction unmatched. CDR3 size: 17 residues. Germline V gene sequence: CDR1 KGHDR, CDR2 SFDVKD. The CDR3 DNA reads TGTGCCACCAGTGGTACCGGGACAGGGGGCGCCTACAATGAGCAGTTCTTC. It encodes CATSGTGTGGAYNEQFF.

This clone was seen only a few times. CDR3 protein: CASSESLWGQPQHF. In DNA, the CDR3 is TGTGCCAGCAGTGAATCACTCTGGGGCCAGCCCCAGCATTTT. The rearrangement joins TRBV6-1 to TRBJ1-5, with D maybe TRBD1 (5 bases). This CDR3 spans 14 amino acids. V lost 2 bases and J 7 bases, leaving 12 bases between the germline ends. From germline, CDR1 is MNHNS and CDR2 SASEGT.

The DNA for the CDR3 is TGTGCCAGCTCACTCGGGACAGGGATGGGGTACGAGCAGTACTTC. Protein product: CASSLGTGMGYEQYF. The J gene is TRBJ2-7, the V gene TRBV18; TRBD1 agrees at 9 bases. Germline values: CDR1 KGHSH, CDR2 LQKENI. V lost 4 bases and J lost 4; bases outside the gene matches: 8. This CDR3 is 15 amino acids long.

J is TRBJ2-6 and V is TRBV19; D is ambiguous. CDR1 is LNHDA and CDR2 is SQIVND in the germline V gene (reference sequence). CDR3 length: 13 residues. The germline V and J ends were trimmed by 9 bases and 2 bases, with 8 bases remaining between them. For the CDR3, the DNA is TGTGCCAGCTTGGTAGCTGGGGCCAACGTCCTGACTTTC. This translates into CASLVAGANVLTF.

The rearrangement uses TRBV5-8 and TRBJ2-3; 10 bases align to TRBD1. The ends lost 3 bases at V and 1 base at J; junction bases unmatched: 2. CDR1 and CDR2 (germline): SGHTS, YDEGEE. This CDR3 has 15 amino acids. The CDR3 protein is CASSWGTGGTDTQYF. The CDR3 region has the DNA TGTGCCAGCAGCTGGGGGACAGGGGGCACAGATACGCAGTATTTT.

The chain has TRBV6-5 and TRBJ2-3; TRBD1 is a possible D gene (8 bases). The germline V and J ends were trimmed by 0 bases and 4 bases, with 11 bases remaining between them. The CDR3 is 15 amino acids. Germline CDR1 and CDR2: MNHEY and SVGAGI. CDR3 sequence (DNA): TGTGCCAGCAGTTACTCACAGGGGGGGGCAGATACGCAGTATTTT. This codes for CASSYSQGGADTQYF.

This chain connects TRBV7-3 to TRBJ1-1, with D possibly being TRBD1 (5 bases). The germline V gene encodes CDR1 SGHTA and CDR2 FQGTGA. The CDR3 consists of 13 residues. V was pared by 5 bases and J by 1 base, with 8 bases between. This CDR3 is CASSGAWNTEAFF. In DNA form, the CDR3 reads TGTGCCAGCAGCGGGGCTTGGAACACTGAAGCTTTCTTT.

V and J are TRBV29-1 and TRBJ2-3; 7 bases match TRBD2. The ends lost 6 bases at V and 1 base at J; junction bases unmatched: 4. CDR3 length: 13 amino acids. Germline assignment: CDR1 SQVTM and CDR2 ANQGSEA. The CDR3 DNA reads TGCAGCGTCCCTAGCGGAGGCACAGATACGCAGTATTTT. It is translated as CSVPSGGTDTQYF.

The chain uses TRBV7-2 and TRBJ1-6; 9 bases match TRBD1. V trimming: 3 bases; J trimming: 10 bases; junction bases outside the gene matches: 10. The CDR3 extends over 16 amino acids. The germline gives CDR1 SGHTA, CDR2 FQGNSA. The CDR3 nucleotides read TGTGCCAGCAGCTTCCCACCGGGACAGGGTGGATCACCCCTCCACTTT. Translated: CASSFPPGQGGSPLHF. Together with reference TRBV7-2 and TRBJ1-6, the CDR3 gives the full variable domain: GAGVSQSPSNKVTEKGKDVELRCDPISGHTALYWYRQSLGQGLEFLIYFQGNSAPDKSGLPSDRFSAERTGGSVSTLTIQRTQQEDSAVYLCASSFPPGQGGSPLHFGNGTRLTVT.

The table lists this clone with a few counts. The CDR3 region has the DNA TGTGCCATCAGTATACAGGGAGGGGACGAGCAGTACTTC. Protein sequence: CAISIQGGDEQYF. The rearrangement links TRBV10-3 to TRBJ2-7; TRBD2 might be the D (7 bases). The CDR3 totals 13 residues. Trimming shortened V by 5 bases and J by 5 bases, and 13 bases separated the two germline ends. CDR1 and CDR2 (germline): ENHRY, SYGVKD.

The rearrangement uses TRBV4-2 and TRBJ1-3; the match to TRBD1 covers 8 bases. V was pared by 4 bases and J by 2 bases, with 7 bases of the junction left unmatched. CDR3 length: 16 residues. CDR1 is LGHNA and CDR2 is YNFKEQ in the germline V gene. CDR3 DNA sequence: TGTGCCAGCAGCCCCGGTTCGACAGGGGCTGGAAACACCATATATTTT. Translation: CASSPGSTGAGNTIYF.

This chain joins TRBV5-6 and TRBJ1-6; TRBD1 matches at 8 bases. The CDR3 is 16 residues long. From germline, CDR1 is SGHDT and CDR2 YYEEEE. V lost 2 bases and J lost 7; bases outside the gene matches: 8. The CDR3, as DNA: TGTGCCAGCAGCTTCCGACAGGGGCTCGCCAATTCACCCCTCCACTTT. Translated: CASSFRQGLANSPLHF.

This clone was observed a few times. This chain joins TRBV7-2 and TRBJ2-7, with 7 positions matching TRBD1. Losses at the gene ends were 4 bases for V and 0 bases for J; bases not matched to a gene: 3. The CDR3 contains 14 residues. Germline lookup yields CDR1 SGHTA and CDR2 FQGNSA. The CDR3 nucleotides read TGTGCCAGCAGCTCGGGACAGCTCTCCTACGAGCAGTACTTC. Translation gives CASSSGQLSYEQYF.

The rearrangement links TRBV3-1 (or the pseudogene TRBV3-2) to TRBJ2-7, with 10 bases that match TRBD1. With 4 bases clipped from V and 2 bases from J, the junction kept 11 bases outside the gene matches. The CDR3 is 17 amino acids. Germline-derived CDR1 and CDR2 are LGHDT and YNNKEL (reference sequence). The CDR3 region is CASSRQTGGYETYEQYF. CDR3 bases: TGTGCCAGCAGCCGACAGACAGGGGGCTACGAAACCTACGAGCAGTACTTC.

The chain carries TRBV5-4 and TRBJ2-1, with 8 bases identical to TRBD2. This CDR3 has 15 amino acids. The germline V gene has CDR1 SGHNT and CDR2 YYREEE (reference sequence). The J segment lost 7 bases and the V segment lost 3 bases, leaving 9 bases of the junction unmatched. In DNA form, the CDR3 reads TGTGCCAGCAGCTCCGGGACTAGAGGGTCGAATGAGCAGTTCTTC. Translation gives CASSSGTRGSNEQFF. Together with reference TRBV5-4 and TRBJ2-1, the CDR3 gives the full variable domain: ETGVTQSPTHLIKTRGQQVTLRCSSQSGHNTVSWYQQALGQGPQFIFQYYREEENGRGNFPPRFSGLQFPNYSSELNVNALELDDSALYLCASSSGTRGSNEQFFGPGTRLTVL.

The chain recombines TRBV4-2 with TRBJ2-7, with 13 positions matching TRBD2. Trimming took 4 bases from V and 1 from J; bases not matched to a gene: 1. The germline gives CDR1 LGHNA, CDR2 YNFKEQ. The CDR3 extends over 15 amino acids. CDR3: CASSLGLAGSYEQYF. The CDR3 bases are TGTGCCAGCAGCCTGGGACTAGCGGGGTCCTACGAGCAGTACTTC.

The chain couples TRBV6-4 to TRBJ1-1; TRBD1 matches 11 bases. V lost 8 bases to trimming and J lost 0 bases; unmatched junction nucleotides: 8. Germline assignment: CDR1 MRHNA and CDR2 SNTAGT. This CDR3 comprises 16 residues. CDR3 sequence: CASQRTGGSMNTEAFF. CDR3 DNA: TGTGCCAGCCAGCGGACAGGGGGCAGCATGAACACTGAAGCTTTCTTT.

The chain carries TRBV21-1 and TRBJ2-7; TRBD1, as called in the table, went unchecked against the DNA. TRBV21-1 is noted as a pseudogene. The CDR3 totals 17 residues. This CDR3 reads CASSKDSLDRGSYEQYF. The CDR3 DNA reads as TGTGCCAGCAGCAAAGATAGTTTAGACAGGGGTAGTTACGAGCAGTACTTC.

This sequence joins TRBV25-1 and TRBJ2-1, with TRBD2 identical over 7 bases. CDR1 is MGHDK and CDR2 is SYGVNS in the germline V gene. J gave up 0 bases and V 10 bases, and 9 bases lay outside the gene matches. This CDR3 spans 15 amino acids. In nucleotides, the CDR3 is TGTGCCATCGGAGGGCCTAGCGGCTCCTACAATGAGCAGTTCTTC. It codes for CAIGGPSGSYNEQFF.

This clone was detected only a few times. The chain combines TRBV7-2 with TRBJ2-2; D is unclear. The CDR3 consists of 14 residues. Trimming cost V 5 bases and J 4 bases, with 11 bases left between them. From germline, CDR1 is SGHTA and CDR2 FQGNSA. CDR3 nucleotide sequence: TGTGCCAGCAGCCCGGTGTCTCTCACCGGGGAGCTGTTTTTT. It encodes CASSPVSLTGELFF.